This T cell receptor (beta chain) was identified during a study of identical twins. Study outcomes and limitations: Compared with models, monozygotic twins showed more out-of-frame TCR alpha sharing.

On this clonotype: Its antigen is as yet unknown.

Germline CDR1 SQVTM, CDR2 ANQGSEA. The CDR3 runs to 13 residues. Trimming took off 6 bases at V and 2 bases at J, with 14 bases between the two ends. All donors were healthy Caucasians. TCRdb re-derived calls from the 5' RACE reads in MiXCR, one entry per CDR3 protein. The sample has around 200,000 distinct CDR3 sequences, 9.4% seen once. The rearrangement joins TRBV29-1 to TRBJ2-7; D may be TRBD1 (5 bases). This receptor was taken from a woman under 30 in good health. Input material: memory (CD45RO+) T cells sorted from blood. The CDR3 sequence is CSVKLVGAYEQYF. The CDR3 nucleotides read TGCAGCGTCAAACTGGTAGGGGCCTACGAGCAGTACTTC.